The 14 T cell receptor beta chains in this list originate from one sample, sequenced in a study of cytomegalovirus exposure and HLA in healthy donors (dated 2017 in TCRdb). Library generation was performed with the immunoSEQ multiplex PCR assay. For the multiplex PCR, a mixture combining 60 forward primers for TCR Vbeta segments and 13 reverse primers for TCR Jbeta segments was used. TCRdb carries this immuneACCESS record with in-frame sequences only. Its versions omit some clonotypes, under half of them owing to an unresolved V gene in the studies checked, with the rest unexplained. The sample table lists 210,000 or so clones, 87% of them with a count of one. 1% to 1.5% of the sample is held by the ten biggest clonotypes. Material for sequencing was PBMCs. Receptor source: a young man in good health and CMV-seronegative.

V and J are TRBV4-1 and TRBJ2-2; 8 bases align to TRBD2. The CDR3 is made up of 18 amino acids. Per the germline V gene, CDR1 is MGHRA and CDR2 is YSYEKL. V shed 2 bases, J shed 0 bases, and the junction held 8 bases outside the gene matches. CDR3 in DNA: TGCGCCAGCAGCCAAAGCGCCATAGCGGGGACGAACACCGGGGAGCTGTTTTTT. Its translation: CASSQSAIAGTNTGELFF.

The CDR3 protein is CASRDYQGGYEQYF. The CDR3 coding sequence is TGTGCCAGCAGAGACTATCAAGGAGGGTACGAGCAGTACTTC. The J gene is TRBJ2-7, the V gene TRBV5-4, with a weak D call TRBD2 (6 bases). This CDR3 spans 14 amino acids. From germline, CDR1 is SGHNT and CDR2 YYREEE (reference sequence). Trimming left V 5 bases short and J 4 bases short, with 16 bases between.

This clone was counted a single time. At the DNA level, this CDR3 is encoded by other sequences in the same sample as well. V is TRBV18 and J is TRBJ1-2; 10 nucleotides line up with TRBD1. The germline V gene encodes CDR1 KGHSH and CDR2 LQKENI. The CDR3 extends over 17 amino acids. Germline trimming cut 4 bases from V and 0 bases from J; bases unmatched to any gene: 8. CDR3 loop: CASSLTGGRGANYGYTF. CDR3 in DNA: TGTGCCAGCTCACTGACAGGGGGCAGAGGAGCTAACTATGGCTACACCTTC.

CDR3 nucleotide sequence: TGCGCCAGCAGCTTCGGAAGACAGGGGCGTTACGAGCAGTACTTC. Translated: CASSFGRQGRYEQYF. The chain combines TRBV5-1 with TRBJ2-7; 8 bases are a match to TRBD1. Losses at the gene ends were 2 bases for V and 4 bases for J; bases not matched to a gene: 8. Germline values: CDR1 SGHRS, CDR2 YFSETQ. The CDR3 covers 15 residues.

This chain joins TRBV4-1 and TRBJ2-3; TRBD2 agrees at 10 bases. V lost 0 bases, J lost 2 bases, and 5 bases stayed unmatched. Germline values: CDR1 MGHRA, CDR2 YSYEKL. This CDR3 is 17 amino acids long. The CDR3 region has the DNA TGCGCCAGCAGCCAAGACCCCCTAGCGGGGGACACAGATACGCAGTATTTT. Translating gives CASSQDPLAGDTDTQYF.

This chain uses TRBV7-8 with TRBJ2-1; D is possibly TRBD2 (5 bases). The CDR3 consists of 15 residues. Germline V gene sequence: CDR1 SGHVS, CDR2 FQNEAQ. V shed 0 bases and J shed 5 bases, with 11 bases lying between them. The CDR3 sequence is CASSLAEAPHNEQFF. CDR3 coding DNA: TGTGCCAGCAGCTTAGCGGAGGCCCCCCACAATGAGCAGTTCTTC. The full variable domain, its missing parts supplied by reference TRBV7-8 and TRBJ2-1, is GAGVSQSPRYKVAKRGQDVALRCDPISGHVSLFWYQQALGQGPEFLTYFQNEAQLDKSGLPSDRFFAERPEGSVSTLKIQRTQQEDSAVYLCASSLAEAPHNEQFFGPGTRLTVL.

The CDR3 here is CASSQDVGTGPTDTQYF. In DNA, the CDR3 is TGCGCCAGCAGCCAAGATGTAGGGACAGGGCCCACAGATACGCAGTATTTT. V usage is TRBV4-3 and J usage is TRBJ2-3, with 9 nucleotides matching TRBD1. V dropped 0 bases and J dropped 2; count of bases not matched to a gene: 6. This CDR3 has 17 amino acids. Germline V lookup: CDR1 LGHNA, CDR2 YSLEER.

The rearrangement joins TRBV5-1 to TRBJ1-2, with D unclear. The CDR3 extends over 13 amino acids. V lost 2 bases, J lost 3 bases, and 8 bases lay in between. Germline V gene data show CDR1 as SGHRS and CDR2 as YFSETQ. The CDR3 protein is CASSFRVHYGYTF. The CDR3, as DNA: TGCGCCAGCAGCTTTAGAGTTCACTATGGCTACACCTTC.

The V call is TRBV6-1, the J call TRBJ1-2; D gene uncertain. Germline CDR1 reads MNHNS; CDR2 reads SASEGT. V lost 4 bases and J lost 4, with 16 bases in between. This CDR3 has 15 residues. The CDR3 DNA sequence: TGTGCCAGCAGTGTCCTGGAGGGTAAGGGCTATGGCTACACCTTC. Amino acid sequence: CASSVLEGKGYGYTF.

The J gene is TRBJ1-1, the V gene TRBV6-1, with 8 bases matching TRBD1. The CDR3 is made up of 14 amino acids. The V gene's germline CDR1 is MNHNS and CDR2 SASEGT. The J segment lost 5 bases and the V segment lost 5 bases, leaving 7 bases of the junction unmatched. Here the CDR3 reads CASSKRDRRTEAFF. CDR3 sequence (DNA): TGTGCCAGCAGTAAACGGGACAGGCGAACTGAAGCTTTCTTT.

This chain's CDR3 is CASSGRAGEQYF. The CDR3 nucleotides read TGTGCCAGTAGCGGGAGGGCCGGCGAGCAGTACTTC. The V gene is TRBV11-3, the J gene TRBJ2-7; 11 positions match TRBD2. Germline trimming cut 9 bases from V and 6 bases from J; bases unmatched to any gene: 4. The CDR3 covers 12 residues. Looked up from germline, CDR1 is SGHNT and CDR2 is YENEEA.

The gene calls are TRBV5-1 and TRBJ1-5, with 7 bases matching TRBD1. This CDR3 has 15 residues. The ends lost 0 bases at V and 5 bases at J; junction bases unmatched: 5. The germline V gene encodes CDR1 SGHRS and CDR2 YFSETQ. The CDR3 nucleotides read TGCGCCAGCAGCTTGGGGGCAGGGGGACATCAGCCCCAGCATTTT. The encoded protein is CASSLGAGGHQPQHF.

The chain couples TRBV28 to TRBJ2-5; 7 bases map to TRBD1. Germline CDR1 MDHEN, CDR2 SYDVKM. V gave up 6 bases and J gave up 4 bases; unmatched junction bases: 11. The length of the CDR3 is 15 residues. The CDR3 DNA sequence: TGTGCCAGCAGCCCAACGACAGGGACCCCAGAGACCCAGTACTTC. Protein: CASSPTTGTPETQYF. The full variable domain, rest sourced from reference TRBV28 and TRBJ2-5, is DVKVTQSSRYLVKRTGEKVFLECVQDMDHENMFWYRQDPGLGLRLIYFSYDVKMKEKGDIPEGYSVSREKKERFSLILESASTNQTSMYLCASSPTTGTPETQYFGPGTRLLVL.

The V call is TRBV7-9, the J call TRBJ2-1, with 7 bases matching TRBD2. Germline loops: CDR1 SEHNR, CDR2 FQNEAQ (reference sequence). The J segment lost 5 bases and the V segment lost 4 bases, leaving 8 bases of the junction unmatched. This CDR3 region has 15 residues. CDR3 bases: TGTGCCAGCAGCTCACAAAGCGGGGAGAACAATGAGCAGTTCTTC. Amino acid sequence: CASSSQSGENNEQFF.